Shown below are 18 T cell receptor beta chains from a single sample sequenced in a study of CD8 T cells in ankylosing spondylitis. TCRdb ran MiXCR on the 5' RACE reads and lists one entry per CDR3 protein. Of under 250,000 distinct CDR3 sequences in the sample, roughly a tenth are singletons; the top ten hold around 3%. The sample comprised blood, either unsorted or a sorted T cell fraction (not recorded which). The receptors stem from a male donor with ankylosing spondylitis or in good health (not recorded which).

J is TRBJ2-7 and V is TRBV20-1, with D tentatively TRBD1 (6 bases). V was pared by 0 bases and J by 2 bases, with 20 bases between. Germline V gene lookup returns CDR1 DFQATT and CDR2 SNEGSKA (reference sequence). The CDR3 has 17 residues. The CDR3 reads CSARDKLKTGSAYEQYF. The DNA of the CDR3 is TGCAGTGCTAGAGACAAACTCAAGACAGGAAGCGCCTACGAGCAGTACTTC.

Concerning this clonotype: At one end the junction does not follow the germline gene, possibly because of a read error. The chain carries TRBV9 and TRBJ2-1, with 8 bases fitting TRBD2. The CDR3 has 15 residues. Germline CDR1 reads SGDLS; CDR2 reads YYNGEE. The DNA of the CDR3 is TGTACCAGCAGCGTTGGTGGACTAGCTGGAAATGAGCAGTTCTTC. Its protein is CTSSVGGLAGNEQFF.

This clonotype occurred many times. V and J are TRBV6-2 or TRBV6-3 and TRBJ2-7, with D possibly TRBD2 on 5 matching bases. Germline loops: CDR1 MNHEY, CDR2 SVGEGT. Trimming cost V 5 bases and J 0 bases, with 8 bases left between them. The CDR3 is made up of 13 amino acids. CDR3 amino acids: CASSGSGSYEQYF. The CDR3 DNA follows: TGTGCCAGCAGTGGCAGCGGCTCCTACGAGCAGTACTTC.

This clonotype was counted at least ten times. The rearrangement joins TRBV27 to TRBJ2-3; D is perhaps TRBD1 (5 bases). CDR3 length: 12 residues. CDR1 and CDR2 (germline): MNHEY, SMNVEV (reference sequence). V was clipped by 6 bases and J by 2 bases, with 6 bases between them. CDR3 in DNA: TGTGCCAGCAGACAGGTCACAGATACGCAGTATTTT. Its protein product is CASRQVTDTQYF.

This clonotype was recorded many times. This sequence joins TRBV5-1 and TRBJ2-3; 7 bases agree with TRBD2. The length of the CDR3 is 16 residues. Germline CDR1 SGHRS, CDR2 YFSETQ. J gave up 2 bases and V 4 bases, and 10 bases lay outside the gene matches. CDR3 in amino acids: CASSLPTSALTDTQYF. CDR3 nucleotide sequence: TGCGCCAGCAGCCTTCCTACTAGCGCCCTCACAGATACGCAGTATTTT.

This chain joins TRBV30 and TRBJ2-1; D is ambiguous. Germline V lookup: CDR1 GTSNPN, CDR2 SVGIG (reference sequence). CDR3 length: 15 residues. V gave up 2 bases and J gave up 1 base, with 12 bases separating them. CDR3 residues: CAWSSRGRSYNEQFF. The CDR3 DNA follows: TGTGCCTGGAGTTCTCGCGGCCGTTCCTACAATGAGCAGTTCTTC.

The CDR3 bases are TGTGCCAGCTCTTCCGACAGTCCCACGTGGGGCTACACCTTC. It yields the protein CASSSDSPTWGYTF. The chain has TRBV18 and TRBJ1-2, with D possibly being TRBD1 (5 bases). The CDR3 has 14 residues. Germline assignment: CDR1 KGHSH and CDR2 LQKENI. V was shortened by 6 bases and J by 8 bases, with 19 bases between the two germline ends.

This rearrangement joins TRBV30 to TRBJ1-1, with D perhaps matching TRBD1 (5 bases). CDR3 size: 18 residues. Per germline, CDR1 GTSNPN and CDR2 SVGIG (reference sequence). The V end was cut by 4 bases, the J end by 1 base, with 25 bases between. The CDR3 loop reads CAWTNGGGPLLWNTEAFF. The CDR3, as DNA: TGTGCCTGGACCAATGGGGGGGGACCGCTCCTCTGGAACACTGAAGCTTTCTTT.

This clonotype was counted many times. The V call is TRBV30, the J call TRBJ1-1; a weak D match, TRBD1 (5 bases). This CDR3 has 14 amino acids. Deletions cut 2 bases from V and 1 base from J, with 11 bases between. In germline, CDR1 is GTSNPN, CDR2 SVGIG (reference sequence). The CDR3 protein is CAWSLRDRNTEAFF. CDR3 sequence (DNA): TGTGCCTGGAGTCTCCGGGACCGGAACACTGAAGCTTTCTTT.

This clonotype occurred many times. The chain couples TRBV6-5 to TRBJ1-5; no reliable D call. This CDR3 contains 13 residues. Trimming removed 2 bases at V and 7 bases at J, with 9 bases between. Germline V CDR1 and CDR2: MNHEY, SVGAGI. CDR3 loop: CASSYGLEQPQHF. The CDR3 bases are TGTGCCAGCAGTTACGGTCTCGAACAGCCCCAGCATTTT.

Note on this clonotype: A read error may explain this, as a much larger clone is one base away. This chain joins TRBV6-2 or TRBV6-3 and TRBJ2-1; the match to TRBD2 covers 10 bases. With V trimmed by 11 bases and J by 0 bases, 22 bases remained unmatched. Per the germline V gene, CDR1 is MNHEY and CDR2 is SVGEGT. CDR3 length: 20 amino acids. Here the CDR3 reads CAARKAPSGGHPSSYNEQFF. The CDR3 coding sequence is TGTGCCGCCCGTAAAGCCCCTAGCGGGGGCCATCCTAGCTCCTACAATGAGCAGTTCTTC.

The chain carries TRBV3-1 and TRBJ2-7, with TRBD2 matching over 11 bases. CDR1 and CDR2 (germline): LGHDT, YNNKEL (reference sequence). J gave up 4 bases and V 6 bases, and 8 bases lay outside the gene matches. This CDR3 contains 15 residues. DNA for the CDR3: TGTGCCAGCAGTCCCGGGACTAGCGGCTATTACGAGCAGTACTTC. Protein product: CASSPGTSGYYEQYF.

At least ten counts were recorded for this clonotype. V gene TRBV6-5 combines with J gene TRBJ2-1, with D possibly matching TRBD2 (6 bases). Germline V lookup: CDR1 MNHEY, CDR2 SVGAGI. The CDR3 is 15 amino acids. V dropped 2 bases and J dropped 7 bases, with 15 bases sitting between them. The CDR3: CASSYPWAGRNEQFF. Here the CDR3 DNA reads TGTGCCAGCAGTTACCCCTGGGCAGGGAGGAATGAGCAGTTCTTC.

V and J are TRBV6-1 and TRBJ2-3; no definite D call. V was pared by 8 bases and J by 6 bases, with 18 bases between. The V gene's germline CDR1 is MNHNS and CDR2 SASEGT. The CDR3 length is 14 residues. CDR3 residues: CASGPRMVGDTQYF. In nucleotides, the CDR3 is TGTGCCAGCGGGCCAAGGATGGTGGGGGATACGCAGTATTTT.

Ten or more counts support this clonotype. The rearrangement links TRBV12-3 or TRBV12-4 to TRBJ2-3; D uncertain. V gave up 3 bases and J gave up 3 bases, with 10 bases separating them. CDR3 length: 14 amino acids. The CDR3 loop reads CASSFGVRTDTQYF. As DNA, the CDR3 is TGTGCCAGCAGTTTTGGCGTCCGAACAGATACGCAGTATTTT.

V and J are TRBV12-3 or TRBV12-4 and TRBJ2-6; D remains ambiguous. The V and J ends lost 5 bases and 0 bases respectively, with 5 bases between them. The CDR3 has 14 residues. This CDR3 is CASSGVSGANVLTF. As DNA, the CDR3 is TGTGCCAGCAGTGGAGTCTCTGGGGCCAACGTCCTGACTTTC.

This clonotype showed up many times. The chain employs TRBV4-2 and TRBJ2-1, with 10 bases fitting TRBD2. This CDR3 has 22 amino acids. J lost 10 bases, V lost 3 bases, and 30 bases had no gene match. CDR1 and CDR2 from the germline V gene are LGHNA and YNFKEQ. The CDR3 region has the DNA TGTGCCAGCAGCCACCCTATTGGGGCTAGCGGGAGAGGACAGTACCCCAACCAAGAGCAGTTCTTC. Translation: CASSHPIGASGRGQYPNQEQFF.

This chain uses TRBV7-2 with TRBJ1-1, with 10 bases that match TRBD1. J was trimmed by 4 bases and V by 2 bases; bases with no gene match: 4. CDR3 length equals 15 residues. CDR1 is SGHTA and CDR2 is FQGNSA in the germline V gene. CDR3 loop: CASSLRQGAVTEAFF. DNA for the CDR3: TGTGCCAGCAGCTTACGACAGGGGGCGGTCACTGAAGCTTTCTTT.